These 2 T cell receptor beta chains came from one sample sequenced in a study of breast tumors, draining lymph nodes, adjacent tissues. TCRdb itself ran the multiplex PCR reads through MiXCR, one entry per CDR3 protein. This sample has approximately 230,000 distinct CDR3 sequences, with nearly 35% found just once. The lymph nodes were axillary draining lymph nodes from breast cancer patients. Material: axillary lymph node tissue. These receptors originate from a female donor with breast cancer. Some clones in this sample may be carry-over from other donors' samples.

In regard to this clonotype: Lacking the conserved final phenylalanine or tryptophan, this CDR3 likely reflects a read error. It is unclear where the CDR3 begins or ends on the DNA, so no DNA is shown, and the CDR3 is as TCRdb lists it. The chain uses TRBV20-1 and TRBJ2-5; the table's D call, TRBD1, was not checked against the DNA. With termini counted, the CDR3 has 17 amino acids. Germline values: CDR1 DFQATT, CDR2 SNEGSKA (reference sequence). This chain's CDR3 is CSASPPGDRGRGYTFGS.

This clonotype was counted ten times or more. The CDR3 nucleotides read TGTGCCAGCAGCAAAGGAACTAGCGGGAGATCCTACGAGCAGTACTTC. Amino acids: CASSKGTSGRSYEQYF. This chain links TRBV7-9 with TRBJ2-7; 11 positions agree with TRBD2. With V trimmed by 5 bases and J by 1 base, 7 bases remained unmatched. The germline V gene has CDR1 SEHNR and CDR2 FQNEAQ (reference sequence). The CDR3 is made up of 16 amino acids.